The text below deals with one T cell receptor (beta chain). Its specificity is not known. This sample was taken from a study of cytomegalovirus exposure and HLA in healthy donors. Study conclusions and caveats: Altogether, around 160 TCR beta chains were recorded as cytomegalovirus-associated. The classifier reportedly diagnosed cytomegalovirus status with high specificity and sensitivity. Earlier analysis yielded a pattern in which most TCR beta V segments were productive about 87% or about 30% of the time. The sole available immune exposure information was CMV serostatus.

Trimming stripped 1 base from V and 10 bases from J, with 9 bases between. The V gene's germline CDR1 is SGHDT and CDR2 YYEEEE. CDR3 length equals 12 residues. PCR primers comprised 60 Vbeta and 13 Jbeta primers. TCRdb keeps only in-frame clones here, not all; method: immunoSEQ multiplex PCR. The ten top clones account for under 2%, within a sample of roughly 45,000 clones. This chain uses TRBV5-6 with TRBJ2-1; unclear D gene. Sequences were obtained from PBMCs. This clonotype originated in a woman aged 30 to 39 in good health and CMV-seronegative. The CDR3 sequence is CASSLTEWEQFF. DNA of the CDR3: TGTGCCAGCAGCTTGACTGAGTGGGAGCAGTTCTTC.